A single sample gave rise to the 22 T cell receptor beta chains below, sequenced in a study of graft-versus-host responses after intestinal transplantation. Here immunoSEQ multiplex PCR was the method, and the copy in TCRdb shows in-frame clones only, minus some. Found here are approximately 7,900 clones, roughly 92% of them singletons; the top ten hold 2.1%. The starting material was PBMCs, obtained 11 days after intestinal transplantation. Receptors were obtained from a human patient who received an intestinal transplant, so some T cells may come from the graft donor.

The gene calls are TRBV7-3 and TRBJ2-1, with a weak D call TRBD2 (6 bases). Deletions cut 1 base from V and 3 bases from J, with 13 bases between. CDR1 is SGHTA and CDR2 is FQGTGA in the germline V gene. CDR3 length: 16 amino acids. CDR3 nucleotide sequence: TGTGCCAGCAGCTTAATTTGGACTACTGACTACAATGAGCAGTTCTTC. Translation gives CASSLIWTTDYNEQFF.

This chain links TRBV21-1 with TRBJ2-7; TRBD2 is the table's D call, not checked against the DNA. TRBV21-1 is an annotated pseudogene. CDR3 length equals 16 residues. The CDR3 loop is CASSKGSSGGTYEQYF. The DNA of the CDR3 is TGTGCCAGCAGCAAAGGGTCTAGCGGGGGGACCTACGAGCAGTACTTC.

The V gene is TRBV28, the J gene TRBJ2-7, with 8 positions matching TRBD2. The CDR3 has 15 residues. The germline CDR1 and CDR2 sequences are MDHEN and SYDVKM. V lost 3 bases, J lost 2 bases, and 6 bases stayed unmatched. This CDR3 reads CASSFQTSGTYEQYF. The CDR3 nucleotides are TGTGCCAGCAGTTTCCAAACTAGCGGCACCTACGAGCAGTACTTC.

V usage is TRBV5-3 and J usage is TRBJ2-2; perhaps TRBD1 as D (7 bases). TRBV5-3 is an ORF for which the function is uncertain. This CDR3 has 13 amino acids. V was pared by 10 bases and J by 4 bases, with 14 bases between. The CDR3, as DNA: TGTGCCGGAAACAGGGGAGGCACCGGGGAGCTGTTTTTT. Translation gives CAGNRGGTGELFF.

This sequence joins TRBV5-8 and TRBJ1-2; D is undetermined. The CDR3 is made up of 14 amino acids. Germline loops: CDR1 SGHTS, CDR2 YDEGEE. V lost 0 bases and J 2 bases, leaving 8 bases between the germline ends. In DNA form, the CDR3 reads TGTGCCAGCAGCTTGGAATCGGGGAACTATGGCTACACCTTC. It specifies CASSLESGNYGYTF. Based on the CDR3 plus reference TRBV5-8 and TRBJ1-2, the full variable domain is EAGVTQSPTHLIKTRGQQATLRCSPISGHTSVYWYQQALGLGLQFLLWYDEGEERNRGNFPPRFSGRQFPNYSSELNVNALELEDSALYLCASSLESGNYGYTFGSGTRLTVV.

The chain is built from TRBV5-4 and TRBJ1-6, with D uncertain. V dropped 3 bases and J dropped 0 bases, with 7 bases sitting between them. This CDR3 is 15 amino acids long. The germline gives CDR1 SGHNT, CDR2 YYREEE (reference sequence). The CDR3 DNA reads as TGTGCCAGCAGCTCACAGAGCTCCTATAATTCACCCCTCCACTTT. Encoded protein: CASSSQSSYNSPLHF.

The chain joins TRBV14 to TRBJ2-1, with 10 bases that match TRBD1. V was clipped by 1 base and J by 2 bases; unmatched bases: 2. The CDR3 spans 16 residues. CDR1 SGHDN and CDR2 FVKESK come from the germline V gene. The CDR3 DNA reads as TGTGCCAGCAGCCAAGGGGACAGGGGACCCTACAATGAGCAGTTCTTC. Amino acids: CASSQGDRGPYNEQFF.

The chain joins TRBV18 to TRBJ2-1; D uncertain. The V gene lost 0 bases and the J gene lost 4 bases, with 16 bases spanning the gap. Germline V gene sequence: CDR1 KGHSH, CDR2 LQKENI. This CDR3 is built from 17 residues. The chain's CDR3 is CASSPPPAAAKYNEQFF. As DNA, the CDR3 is TGTGCCAGCTCACCACCCCCGGCCGCGGCTAAATACAATGAGCAGTTCTTC.

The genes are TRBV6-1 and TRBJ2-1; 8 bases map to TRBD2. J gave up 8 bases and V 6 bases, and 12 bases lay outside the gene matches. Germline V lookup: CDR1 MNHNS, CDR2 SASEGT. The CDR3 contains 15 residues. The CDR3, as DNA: TGTGCCAGCAGCCCCTCAGCGGGAGAGGGCGATGAGCAGTTCTTC. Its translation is CASSPSAGEGDEQFF.

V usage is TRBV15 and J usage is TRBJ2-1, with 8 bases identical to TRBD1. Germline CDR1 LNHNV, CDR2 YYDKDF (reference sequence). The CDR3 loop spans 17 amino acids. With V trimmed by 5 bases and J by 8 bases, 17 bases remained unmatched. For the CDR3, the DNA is TGTGCCACCAGCGAAAGGGGAAATAAACAGGGGGGATATGAGCAGTTCTTC. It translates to CATSERGNKQGGYEQFF.

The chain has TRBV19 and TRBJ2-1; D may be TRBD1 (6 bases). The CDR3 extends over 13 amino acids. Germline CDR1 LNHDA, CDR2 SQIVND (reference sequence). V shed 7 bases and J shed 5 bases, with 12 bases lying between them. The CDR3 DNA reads TGTGCCAGTATAGGTTGGGACAACAATGAGCAGTTCTTC. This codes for CASIGWDNNEQFF.

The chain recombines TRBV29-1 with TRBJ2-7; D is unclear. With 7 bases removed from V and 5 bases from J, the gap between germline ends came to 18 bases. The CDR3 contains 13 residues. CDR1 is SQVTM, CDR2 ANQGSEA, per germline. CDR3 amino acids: CSAQTSGRHEQYF. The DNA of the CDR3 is TGCAGCGCCCAAACGTCCGGTCGCCACGAGCAGTACTTC.

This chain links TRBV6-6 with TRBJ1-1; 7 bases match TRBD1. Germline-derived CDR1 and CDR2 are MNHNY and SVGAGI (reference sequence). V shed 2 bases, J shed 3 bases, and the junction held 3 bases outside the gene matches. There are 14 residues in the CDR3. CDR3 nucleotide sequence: TGTGCCAGCAGTTACCCTACAGGGGACACTGAAGCTTTCTTT. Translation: CASSYPTGDTEAFF.

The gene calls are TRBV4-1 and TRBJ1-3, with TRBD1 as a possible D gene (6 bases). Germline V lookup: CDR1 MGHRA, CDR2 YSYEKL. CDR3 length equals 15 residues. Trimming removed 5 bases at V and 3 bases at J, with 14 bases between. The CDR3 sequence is CASSKQGASGNTIYF. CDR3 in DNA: TGCGCCAGCAGCAAACAGGGAGCGAGTGGAAACACCATATATTTT.

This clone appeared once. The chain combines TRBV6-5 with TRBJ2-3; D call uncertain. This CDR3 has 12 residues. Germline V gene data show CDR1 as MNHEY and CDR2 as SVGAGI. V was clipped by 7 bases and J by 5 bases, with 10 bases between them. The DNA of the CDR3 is TGTGCCAGCAAATCCCCTTTAGATACGCAGTATTTT. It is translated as CASKSPLDTQYF.

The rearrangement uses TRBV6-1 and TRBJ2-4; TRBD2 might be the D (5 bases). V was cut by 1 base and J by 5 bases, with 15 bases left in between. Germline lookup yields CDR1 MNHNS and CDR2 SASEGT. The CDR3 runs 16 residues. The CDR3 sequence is CASSEEVRETQNIQYF. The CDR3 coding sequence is TGTGCCAGCAGTGAAGAGGTGAGGGAGACGCAAAACATTCAGTACTTC.

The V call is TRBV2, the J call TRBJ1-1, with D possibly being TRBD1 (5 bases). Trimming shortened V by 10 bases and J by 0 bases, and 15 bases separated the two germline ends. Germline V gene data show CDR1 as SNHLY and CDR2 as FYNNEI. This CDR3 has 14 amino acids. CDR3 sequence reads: CATGGEIMNTEAFF. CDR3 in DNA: TGTGCCACCGGGGGGGAGATCATGAACACTGAAGCTTTCTTT.

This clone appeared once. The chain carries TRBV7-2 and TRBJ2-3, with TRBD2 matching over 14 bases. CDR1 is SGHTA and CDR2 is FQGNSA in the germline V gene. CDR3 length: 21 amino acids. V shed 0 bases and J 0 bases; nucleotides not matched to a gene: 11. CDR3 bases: TGTGCCAGCAGCTTAGCAGGGACTAGCGGGGGCCCCCCCCTTAGCACAGATACGCAGTATTTT. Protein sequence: CASSLAGTSGGPPLSTDTQYF.

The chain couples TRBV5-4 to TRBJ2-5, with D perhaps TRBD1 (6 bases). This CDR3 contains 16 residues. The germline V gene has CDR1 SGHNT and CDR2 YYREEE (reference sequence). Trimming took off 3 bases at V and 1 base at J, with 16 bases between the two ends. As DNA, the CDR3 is TGTGCCAGCAGCTGGGGGCCCGCGGCGGGCCAAGAGACCCAGTACTTC. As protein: CASSWGPAAGQETQYF.

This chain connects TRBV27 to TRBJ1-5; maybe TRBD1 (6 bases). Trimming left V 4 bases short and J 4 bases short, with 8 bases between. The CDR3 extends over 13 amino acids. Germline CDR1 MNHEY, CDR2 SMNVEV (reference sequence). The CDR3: CASSWTENQPQHF. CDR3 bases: TGTGCCAGCAGTTGGACAGAAAATCAGCCCCAGCATTTT.

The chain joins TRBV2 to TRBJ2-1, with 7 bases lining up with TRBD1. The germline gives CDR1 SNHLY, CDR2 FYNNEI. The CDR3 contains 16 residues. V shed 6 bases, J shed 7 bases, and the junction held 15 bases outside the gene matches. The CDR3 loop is CASRDFTGAEVNEQFF. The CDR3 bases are TGTGCCAGCAGAGATTTTACAGGGGCCGAAGTGAATGAGCAGTTCTTC.

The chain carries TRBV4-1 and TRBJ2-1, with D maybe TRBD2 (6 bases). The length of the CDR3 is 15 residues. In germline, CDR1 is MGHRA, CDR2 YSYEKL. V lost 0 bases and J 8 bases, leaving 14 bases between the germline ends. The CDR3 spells CASSQERGISDEQFF. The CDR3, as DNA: TGCGCCAGCAGCCAAGAACGCGGGATATCCGATGAGCAGTTCTTC.